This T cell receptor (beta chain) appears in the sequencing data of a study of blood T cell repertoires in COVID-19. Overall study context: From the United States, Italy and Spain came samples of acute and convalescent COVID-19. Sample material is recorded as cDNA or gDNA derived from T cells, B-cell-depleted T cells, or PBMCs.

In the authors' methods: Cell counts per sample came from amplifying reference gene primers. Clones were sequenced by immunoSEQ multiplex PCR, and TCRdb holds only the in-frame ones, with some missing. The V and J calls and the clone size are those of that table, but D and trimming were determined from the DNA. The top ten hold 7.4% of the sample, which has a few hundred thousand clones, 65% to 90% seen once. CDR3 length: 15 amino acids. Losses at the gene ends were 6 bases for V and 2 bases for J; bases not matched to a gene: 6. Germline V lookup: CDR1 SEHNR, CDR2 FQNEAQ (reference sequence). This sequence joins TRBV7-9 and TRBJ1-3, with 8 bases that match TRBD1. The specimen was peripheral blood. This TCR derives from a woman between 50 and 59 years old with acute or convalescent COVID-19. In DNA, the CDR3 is TGTGCCAGCAGGAAGACAGGGGACGCTGGAAACACCATATATTTT. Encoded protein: CASRKTGDAGNTIYF.